The 4 T cell receptor beta chains below were found in one sample sequenced in a study of blood T cell repertoires in COVID-19. The method was immunoSEQ multiplex PCR; TCRdb's version includes in-frame clones alone and lacks a portion of them. The profile shows 390,000 or so clones, approximately 87% of them singletons. Material for sequencing was PBMCs or T cells enriched from blood (not recorded which). The receptors originated from a woman between 45 and 65 years old who had recovered from COVID-19.

The chain uses TRBV7-8 and TRBJ2-5, with a possible D match to TRBD1 (6 bases). With 7 bases removed from V and 4 bases from J, the gap between germline ends came to 10 bases. CDR3 length: 12 amino acids. The V gene's germline CDR1 is SGHVS and CDR2 FQNEAQ. Written as DNA, the CDR3 is TGTGCCAGCACGCCAGGGGCAGAGACCCAGTACTTC. This translates into CASTPGAETQYF.

Note on this clone: The sample carries other DNA sequences with the same CDR3. This chain links TRBV18 with TRBJ1-1; TRBD1 matches at 7 bases. This CDR3 contains 14 residues. V lost 1 base, J lost 5 bases, and 4 bases stayed unmatched. CDR1 KGHSH and CDR2 LQKENI come from the germline V gene. Written as DNA, the CDR3 is TGTGCCAGCTCACCACTGACAGGGAAGACTGAAGCTTTCTTT. It codes for CASSPLTGKTEAFF.

A few counts support this clone. The germline gene is not matched at one end of the junction; a read error may be the cause. The chain is built from TRBV28 and TRBJ1-1; no definite D call. The CDR3 is made up of 13 amino acids. CDR1 and CDR2 (germline): MDHEN, SYDVKM. The CDR3: CGSRLSENTEAFF. In DNA, the CDR3 is TGTGGCAGCAGGTTATCAGAGAACACTGAAGCTTTCTTT.

V is TRBV27 and J is TRBJ1-1; TRBD1 matches 7 bases. The ends lost 4 bases at V and 10 bases at J; junction bases unmatched: 6. Germline V lookup: CDR1 MNHEY, CDR2 SMNVEV (reference sequence). The CDR3 runs 12 residues. CDR3 protein: CASSSTGSGAFF. Here the CDR3 DNA reads TGTGCCAGCAGTTCGACAGGGTCGGGAGCTTTCTTT.